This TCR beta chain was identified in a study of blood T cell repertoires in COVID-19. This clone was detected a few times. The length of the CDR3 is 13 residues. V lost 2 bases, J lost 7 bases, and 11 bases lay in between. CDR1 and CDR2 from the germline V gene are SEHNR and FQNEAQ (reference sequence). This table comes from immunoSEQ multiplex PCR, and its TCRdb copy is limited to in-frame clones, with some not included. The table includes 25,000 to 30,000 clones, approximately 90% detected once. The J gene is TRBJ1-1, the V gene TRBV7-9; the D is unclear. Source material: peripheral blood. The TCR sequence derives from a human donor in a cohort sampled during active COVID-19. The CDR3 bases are TGTGCCAGCAGCTTAACCTTGAACGGTGAAGCTTTCTTT. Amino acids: CASSLTLNGEAFF.